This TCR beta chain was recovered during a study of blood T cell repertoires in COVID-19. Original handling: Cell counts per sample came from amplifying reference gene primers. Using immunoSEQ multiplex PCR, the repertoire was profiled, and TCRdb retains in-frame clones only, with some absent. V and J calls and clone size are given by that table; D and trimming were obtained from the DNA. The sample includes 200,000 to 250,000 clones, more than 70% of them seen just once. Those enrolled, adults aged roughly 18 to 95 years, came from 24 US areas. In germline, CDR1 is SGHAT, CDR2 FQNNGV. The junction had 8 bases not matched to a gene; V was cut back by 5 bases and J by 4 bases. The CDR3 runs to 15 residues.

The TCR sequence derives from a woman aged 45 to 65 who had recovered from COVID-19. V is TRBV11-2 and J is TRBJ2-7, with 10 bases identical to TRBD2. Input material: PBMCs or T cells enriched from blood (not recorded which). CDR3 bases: TGTGCCAGCAGCCCCAAAGCGGGAGGGCCGTACGAGCAGTACTTC. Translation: CASSPKAGGPYEQYF.